One and the same sample provided the 6 T cell receptor beta chains below, sequenced in a study of long-term antiretroviral therapy in people with HIV. Assay version v3.0 of immunoSEQ was used, and it was run at survey level. TCRdb keeps only in-frame clones here, not all; method: immunoSEQ multiplex PCR. The sample records tens of thousands of clones, 60% to 85% being singletons. The source was unsorted PBMCs, collected 3.1 years after starting antiretroviral therapy. These receptors were obtained from a woman aged 50 to 60 with HIV.

The V and J genes are TRBV5-6 and TRBJ2-7; D not certain. The V gene's germline CDR1 is SGHDT and CDR2 YYEEEE. The CDR3 spans 14 residues. The V end was cut by 4 bases, the J end by 5 bases, with 16 bases between. CDR3 amino acids: CASSTNRYWDEQYV. For the CDR3, the DNA is TGTGCCAGCAGCACTAACCGTTATTGGGACGAGCAGTACGTC.

The rearrangement uses TRBV6-1 and TRBJ1-2, with D uncertain. The CDR3 runs to 12 residues. Germline loops: CDR1 MNHNS, CDR2 SASEGT. The V gene lost 3 bases and the J gene lost 4 bases, with 6 bases spanning the gap. The CDR3 spells CASSETVYGYTF. As DNA, the CDR3 is TGTGCCAGCAGTGAGACGGTCTATGGCTACACCTTC.

The chain recombines TRBV10-3 with TRBJ2-5, with TRBD2 matching 14 bases. This CDR3 spans 19 amino acids. Germline trimming cut 4 bases from V and 1 base from J; bases unmatched to any gene: 11. Germline loops: CDR1 ENHRY, CDR2 SYGVKD. The chain's CDR3 is CAISARLAGGQTSQETQYF. The DNA for the CDR3 is TGTGCCATCAGTGCCCGACTAGCGGGGGGGCAGACTTCCCAAGAGACCCAGTACTTC.

V usage is TRBV5-1 and J usage is TRBJ1-3, with a weak D call TRBD1 (6 bases). The CDR3 spans 15 residues. V was clipped by 2 bases and J by 2 bases, with 11 bases between them. Germline assignment: CDR1 SGHRS and CDR2 YFSETQ. CDR3 sequence reads: CASSFDRTAGNTIYF. Written as DNA, the CDR3 is TGCGCCAGCAGCTTTGACAGGACGGCTGGAAACACCATATATTTT.

The rearrangement uses TRBV19 and TRBJ1-2, with D possibly TRBD1 on 6 matching bases. CDR1 is LNHDA, CDR2 SQIVND, per germline (reference sequence). The CDR3 contains 16 residues. V gave up 0 bases and J gave up 4 bases, with 15 bases separating them. CDR3 in DNA: TGTGCCAGTAGTATAGATTATGGGGGGCCCTTCTATGGCTACACCTTC. Translated, it gives CASSIDYGGPFYGYTF.

This chain uses TRBV28 with TRBJ1-2; D gene unclear. Germline V gene sequence: CDR1 MDHEN, CDR2 SYDVKM. Trimming stripped 5 bases from V and 2 bases from J, with 18 bases between. The CDR3 spans 16 residues. The CDR3 sequence: CASSLTPPKGNYGYTF. DNA for the CDR3: TGTGCCAGCAGTCTTACCCCTCCGAAGGGAAACTATGGCTACACCTTC.